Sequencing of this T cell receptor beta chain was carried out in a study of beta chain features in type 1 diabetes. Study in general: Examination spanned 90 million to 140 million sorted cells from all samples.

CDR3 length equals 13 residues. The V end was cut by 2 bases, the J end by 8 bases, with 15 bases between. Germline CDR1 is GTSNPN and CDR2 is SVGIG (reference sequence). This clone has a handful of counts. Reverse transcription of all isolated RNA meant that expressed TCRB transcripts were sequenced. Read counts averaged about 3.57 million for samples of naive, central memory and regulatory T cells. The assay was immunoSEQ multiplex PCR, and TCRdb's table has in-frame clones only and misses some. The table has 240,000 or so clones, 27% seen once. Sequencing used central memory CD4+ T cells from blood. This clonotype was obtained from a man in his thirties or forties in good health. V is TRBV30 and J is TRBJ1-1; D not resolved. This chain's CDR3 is CAWSLGSGVEAFF. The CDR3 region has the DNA TGTGCCTGGAGTCTGGGATCGGGTGTGGAAGCTTTCTTT.